This paragraph covers one TCR beta chain sequence. V shed 7 bases and J 9 bases; nucleotides not matched to a gene: 9. The CDR3 contains 13 residues. Germline CDR1 and CDR2: SGHVS and FQNEAQ. Data came from immunoSEQ multiplex PCR; TCRdb stores just in-frame clones and leaves some out. The table has over 95,000 clones, about 83% seen once. The entry originates in a study of T cell responses to AZD1222 COVID-19 vaccine. The receptor was isolated from an adult in good health. The sample in question was peripheral blood, obtained on day 0 of AZD1222 vaccination. The chain recombines TRBV7-8 with TRBJ2-1; 7 bases fit TRBD2. CDR3 in amino acids: CASMGEGYGEQFF. The DNA for the CDR3 is TGTGCCAGCATGGGGGAGGGCTATGGTGAGCAGTTCTTC.